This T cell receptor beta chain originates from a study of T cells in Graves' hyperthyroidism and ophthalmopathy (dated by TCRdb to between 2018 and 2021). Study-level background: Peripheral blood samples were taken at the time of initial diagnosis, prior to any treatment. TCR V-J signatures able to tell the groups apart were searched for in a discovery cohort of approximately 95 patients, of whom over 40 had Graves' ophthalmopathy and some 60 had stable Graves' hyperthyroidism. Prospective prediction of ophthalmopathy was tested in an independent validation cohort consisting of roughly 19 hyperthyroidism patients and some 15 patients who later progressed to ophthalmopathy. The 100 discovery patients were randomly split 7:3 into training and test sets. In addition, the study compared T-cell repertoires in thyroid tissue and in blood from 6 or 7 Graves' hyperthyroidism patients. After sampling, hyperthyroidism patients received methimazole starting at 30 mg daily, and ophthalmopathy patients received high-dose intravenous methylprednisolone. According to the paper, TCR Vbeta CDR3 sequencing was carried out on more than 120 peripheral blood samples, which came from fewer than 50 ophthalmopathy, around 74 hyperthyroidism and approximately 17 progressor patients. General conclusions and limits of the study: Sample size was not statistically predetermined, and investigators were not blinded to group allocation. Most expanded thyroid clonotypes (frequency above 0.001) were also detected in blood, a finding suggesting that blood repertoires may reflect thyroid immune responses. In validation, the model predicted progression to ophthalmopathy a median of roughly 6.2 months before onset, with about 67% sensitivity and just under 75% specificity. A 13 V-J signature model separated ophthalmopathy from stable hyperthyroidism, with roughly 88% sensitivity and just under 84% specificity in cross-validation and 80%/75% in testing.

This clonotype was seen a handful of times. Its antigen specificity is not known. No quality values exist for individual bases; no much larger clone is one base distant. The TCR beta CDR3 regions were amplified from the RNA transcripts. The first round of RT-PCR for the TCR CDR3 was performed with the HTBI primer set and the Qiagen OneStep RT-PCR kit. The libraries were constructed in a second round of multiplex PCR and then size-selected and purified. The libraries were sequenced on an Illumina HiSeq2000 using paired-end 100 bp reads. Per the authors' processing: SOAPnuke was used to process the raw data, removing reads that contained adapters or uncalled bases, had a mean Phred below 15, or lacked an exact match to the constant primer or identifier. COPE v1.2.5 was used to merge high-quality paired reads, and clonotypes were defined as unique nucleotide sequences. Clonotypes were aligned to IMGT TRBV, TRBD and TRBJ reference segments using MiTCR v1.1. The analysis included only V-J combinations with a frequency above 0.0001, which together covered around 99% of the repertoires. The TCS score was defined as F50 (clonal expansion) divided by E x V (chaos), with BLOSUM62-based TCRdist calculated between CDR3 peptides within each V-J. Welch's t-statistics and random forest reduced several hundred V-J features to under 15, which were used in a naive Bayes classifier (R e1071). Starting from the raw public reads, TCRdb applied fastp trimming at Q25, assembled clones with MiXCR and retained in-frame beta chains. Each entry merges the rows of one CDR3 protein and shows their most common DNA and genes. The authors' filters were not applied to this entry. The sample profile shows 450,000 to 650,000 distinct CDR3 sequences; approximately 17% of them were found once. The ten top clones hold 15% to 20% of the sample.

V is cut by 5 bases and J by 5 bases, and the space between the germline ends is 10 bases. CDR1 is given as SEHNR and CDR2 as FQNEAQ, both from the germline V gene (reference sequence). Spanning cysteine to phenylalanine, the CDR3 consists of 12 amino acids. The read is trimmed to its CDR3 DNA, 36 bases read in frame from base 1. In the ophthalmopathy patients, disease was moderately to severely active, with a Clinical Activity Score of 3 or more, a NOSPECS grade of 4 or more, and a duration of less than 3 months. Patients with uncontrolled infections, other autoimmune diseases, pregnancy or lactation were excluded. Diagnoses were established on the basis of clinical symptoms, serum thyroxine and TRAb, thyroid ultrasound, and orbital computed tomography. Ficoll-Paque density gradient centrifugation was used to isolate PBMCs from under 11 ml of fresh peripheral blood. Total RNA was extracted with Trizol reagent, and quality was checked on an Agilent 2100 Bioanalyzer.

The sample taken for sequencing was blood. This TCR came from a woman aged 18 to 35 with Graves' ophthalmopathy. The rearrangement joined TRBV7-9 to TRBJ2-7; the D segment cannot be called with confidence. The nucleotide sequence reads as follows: TGTGCCAGCAGCGAGTCTATCCACGAGCAGTACTTC. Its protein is CASSESIHEQYF.